This T cell receptor beta chain originates from a study of T cells in Graves' hyperthyroidism and ophthalmopathy. A few counts support this clonotype. Its matching antigen is unknown. Germline CDR1 is SGHAT and CDR2 is FQNNGV. Trimming left V 4 bases short and J 4 bases short, with 10 bases between. CDR3 size: 13 residues. Study-wide results and limits: Among thyroid clonotypes expanded above 0.001, most also appeared in blood.

In making diagnoses, clinical symptoms, serum thyroxine and TRAb, thyroid ultrasound and orbital computed tomography were all used. RNA transcripts served as the template for amplifying TCR beta CDR3 regions. Researchers ran a first-round RT-PCR on the TCR CDR3 using the HTBI primer set. TCRdb itself ran the multiplex PCR reads through MiXCR, one entry per CDR3 protein. The profile shows more than 500,000 distinct CDR3 sequences, over 45% of them singletons. This chain joins TRBV11-2 and TRBJ1-2; D not resolved. This clonotype originated in an adult woman with Graves' disease, either hyperthyroidism or ophthalmopathy (not recorded which). Material: peripheral blood or thyroid tissue (not recorded which). CDR3 in amino acids: CASSSQSGYGYTF. CDR3 DNA sequence: TGTGCCAGCAGCTCGCAAAGCGGCTATGGCTACACCTTC.